This T cell receptor (beta chain) is from a study of control samples from healthy donors and cancer patients. This CDR3 region has 19 residues. Germline V lookup: CDR1 MNHNS, CDR2 SASEGT. V gave up 2 bases and J gave up 6 bases, with 27 bases separating them. The method was immunoSEQ multiplex PCR; TCRdb's version includes in-frame clones alone and lacks a portion of them. The sample records 70,000 to 100,000 clones, 85% to 90% being singletons. The J gene is TRBJ2-3, the V gene TRBV6-1, with a possible D match to TRBD2 (6 bases). The sequenced material came from PBMCs. The source of this sequence is a woman aged 55 to 70 with head and neck cancer. The CDR3 sequence is CASSETPPGLYGARDTQYF. The CDR3 DNA sequence: TGTGCCAGCAGTGAAACACCCCCGGGACTCTACGGGGCAAGGGATACGCAGTATTTT.